Below, 32 T cell receptor beta chains from the same sample are listed, as sequenced in a study of PD-L1 blockade in urothelial cancer. Here immunoSEQ multiplex PCR was the method, and the copy in TCRdb shows in-frame clones only, minus some. The table includes approximately 100,000 clones, roughly nine tenths detected once. The source material was PBMCs, sampled around atezolizumab (anti-PD-L1) treatment. The receptors derive from a woman older than 75 with urothelial cancer.

The sample holds one count of this clone. The V gene is TRBV7-2, the J gene TRBJ1-5; D is undetermined. From germline, CDR1 is SGHTA and CDR2 FQGNSA. Deletions cut 1 base from V and 4 bases from J, with 11 bases between. This CDR3 is 15 amino acids long. The CDR3 here is CASSLDSGGNQPQHF. The CDR3 region has the DNA TGTGCCAGCAGCTTAGATTCGGGAGGTAATCAGCCCCAGCATTTT.

The sample holds one count of this clone. The chain recombines TRBV30 with TRBJ2-5, with 12 bases that match TRBD1. The length of the CDR3 is 15 residues. Per germline, CDR1 GTSNPN and CDR2 SVGIG (reference sequence). Trimming removed 5 bases from V and 5 bases from J; junction bases left unmatched: 9. CDR3 nucleotide sequence: TGTGCCTGGGGGGGGACAGGGGGCGCGTGGGAGACCCAGTACTTC. This sequence encodes CAWGGTGGAWETQYF.

This rearrangement joins TRBV15 to TRBJ2-7; D perhaps matches TRBD2 (5 bases). The CDR3 totals 14 residues. The germline gives CDR1 LNHNV, CDR2 YYDKDF (reference sequence). The V gene lost 6 bases and the J gene lost 4 bases, with 16 bases spanning the gap. In DNA, the CDR3 is TGTGCCACCAGTAGCCTGGACTTTACGTACGAGCAGTACTTC. This encodes CATSSLDFTYEQYF.

The V call is TRBV28, the J call TRBJ1-2; 11 positions agree with TRBD1. Trimming took 3 bases from V and 4 from J; bases not matched to a gene: 4. The CDR3 length is 15 residues. CDR1 and CDR2 from the germline V gene are MDHEN and SYDVKM. CDR3 in amino acids: CASSLGTGGGYGYTF. CDR3 bases: TGTGCCAGCAGTTTGGGGACAGGGGGAGGCTATGGCTACACCTTC.

V gene TRBV10-2 combines with J gene TRBJ2-5; the match to TRBD2 covers 10 bases. The junction had 9 bases not matched to a gene; V was cut back by 0 bases and J by 5 bases. Germline CDR1 WSHSY, CDR2 SAAADI. The CDR3 has 17 amino acids. In nucleotides, the CDR3 is TGCGCCAGCAGTGAGTCCCCCCCGGGTAGCGGGAGGGAGACCCAGTACTTC. Protein sequence: CASSESPPGSGRETQYF.

The chain has TRBV28 and TRBJ1-2; D possibly corresponds to TRBD1 (5 bases). The CDR3 loop spans 15 amino acids. Germline loops: CDR1 MDHEN, CDR2 SYDVKM. V lost 4 bases and J lost 5, with 17 bases in between. CDR3 nucleotide sequence: TGTGCCAGCAGTTACCAGGGTTTCGTGGGGTATGGCTACACCTTC. This codes for CASSYQGFVGYGYTF.

The chain is built from TRBV11-2 and TRBJ1-4; 7 nucleotides align to TRBD1. The CDR3 is made up of 15 amino acids. The germline gives CDR1 SGHAT, CDR2 FQNNGV. The junction had 4 bases not matched to a gene; V was cut back by 4 bases and J by 2 bases. CDR3 amino acids: CASSSQTGTNEKLFF. The CDR3 nucleotides read TGTGCCAGCAGCTCCCAGACAGGGACTAATGAAAAACTGTTTTTT.

This clone appeared once. This rearrangement joins TRBV28 to TRBJ2-1, with D maybe TRBD1 (5 bases). This CDR3 has 13 residues. From germline, CDR1 is MDHEN and CDR2 SYDVKM. V was shortened by 3 bases and J by 4 bases, with 7 bases between the two germline ends. The CDR3 is CASSLGPYNEQFF. Written as DNA, the CDR3 is TGTGCCAGCAGTTTGGGGCCGTACAATGAGCAGTTCTTC.

This clone was picked up one time. The CDR3 DNA sequence: TGTGCCAGCAAGAAACGAGCAGGGAGGGACGAGCAGTACTTC. It is translated as CASKKRAGRDEQYF. The chain carries TRBV6-6 and TRBJ2-7, with 7 bases lining up with TRBD2. The V gene's germline CDR1 is MNHNY and CDR2 SVGAGI (reference sequence). The trim removed 7 bases at V and 5 bases at J, leaving 11 bases unmatched. This CDR3 comprises 14 residues.

The chain is built from TRBV19 and TRBJ1-5; maybe TRBD1 (5 bases). Per the germline V gene, CDR1 is LNHDA and CDR2 is SQIVND (reference sequence). V lost 8 bases and J lost 1, with 15 bases in between. The CDR3 is 15 residues long. CDR3 in DNA: TGTGCCAGTTCCCCGGGGGGAGGAAGCAATCAGCCCCAGCATTTT. As protein: CASSPGGGSNQPQHF.

This clone was counted only a few times. The genes are TRBV5-1 and TRBJ2-5, with a tentative D call TRBD2 (5 bases). V lost 4 bases and J lost 1, with 11 bases in between. Per germline, CDR1 SGHRS and CDR2 YFSETQ. This CDR3 is built from 14 residues. The DNA for the CDR3 is TGCGCCAGCAGCAACGACTACTCCCAAGAGACCCAGTACTTC. The encoded protein is CASSNDYSQETQYF. Full variable domain (remainder filled in from reference TRBV5-1 and TRBJ2-5): KAGVTQTPRYLIKTRGQQVTLSCSPISGHRSVSWYQQTPGQGLQFLFEYFSETQRNKGNFPGRFSGRQFSNSRSEMNVSTLELGDSALYLCASSNDYSQETQYFGPGTRLLVL.

The chain joins TRBV10-2 to TRBJ2-1; 8 bases are a match to TRBD2. CDR1 is WSHSY, CDR2 SAAADI, per germline. The CDR3 is 13 residues long. V shed 6 bases, J shed 6 bases, and the junction held 4 bases outside the gene matches. The CDR3 is CASRLAATNEQFF. The CDR3 nucleotides are TGCGCCAGCAGACTAGCGGCTACCAATGAGCAGTTCTTC.

The rearrangement uses TRBV19 and TRBJ2-1; 10 bases match TRBD1. This CDR3 has 15 amino acids. The junction had 13 bases not matched to a gene; V was cut back by 11 bases and J by 6 bases. Per the germline V gene, CDR1 is LNHDA and CDR2 is SQIVND (reference sequence). CDR3 region: CASRGQGEYTNEQFF. The CDR3 DNA follows: TGTGCCTCCCGAGGACAGGGGGAATACACCAATGAGCAGTTCTTC.

The chain uses TRBV9 and TRBJ2-7, with a weak D call TRBD2 (7 bases). CDR1 and CDR2 (germline): SGDLS, YYNGEE. The CDR3 has 16 amino acids. V lost 4 bases, J lost 8 bases, and 25 bases lay in between. The CDR3 is CASSHPGGQDNYKQYF. The DNA of the CDR3 is TGTGCCAGCAGCCACCCCGGGGGGCAGGATAATTACAAGCAGTACTTC.

As to this clone: Other DNA sequences of this sample code for an identical CDR3. This sequence joins TRBV5-1 and TRBJ1-1; D might be TRBD1 (5 bases). From germline, CDR1 is SGHRS and CDR2 YFSETQ. This CDR3 comprises 13 residues. Trimming removed 3 bases from V and 1 base from J, with 7 bases in between. This CDR3 reads CASSSGQNTEAFF. The CDR3 region has the DNA TGCGCCAGCAGCTCCGGACAGAACACTGAAGCTTTCTTT.

This rearrangement joins TRBV28 to TRBJ2-7; 16 bases match TRBD2. This CDR3 contains 17 residues. The germline V gene encodes CDR1 MDHEN and CDR2 SYDVKM. V was pared by 0 bases and J by 6 bases, with 5 bases of the junction left unmatched. CDR3 protein: CASSLWGLAGGPGEQYF. CDR3 in DNA: TGTGCCAGCAGTTTATGGGGACTAGCGGGAGGGCCCGGCGAGCAGTACTTC.

V and J are TRBV19 and TRBJ1-5, with TRBD1 as a possible D gene (6 bases). The CDR3 contains 13 residues. Trimming cost V 11 bases and J 6 bases, with 17 bases left between them. Germline values: CDR1 LNHDA, CDR2 SQIVND (reference sequence). The CDR3 bases are TGTGCCTCTGGGAGGGGGACCCGTCAGCCCCAGCATTTT. It yields the protein CASGRGTRQPQHF. The full variable domain, rest sourced from reference TRBV19 and TRBJ1-5, is DGGITQSPKYLFRKEGQNVTLSCEQNLNHDAMYWYRQDPGQGLRLIYYSQIVNDFQKGDIAEGYSVSREKKESFPLTVTSAQKNPTAFYLCASGRGTRQPQHFGDGTRLSIL.

The V gene is TRBV15, the J gene TRBJ1-1; 7 positions agree with TRBD1. Looked up from germline, CDR1 is LNHNV and CDR2 is YYDKDF (reference sequence). The CDR3 runs 15 residues. After removal of 4 bases from V and 4 bases from J, the junction contained 9 bases not matched to a gene. The CDR3 DNA reads TGTGCCACCAGCATTCAGACAGGGAGGAGCACTGAAGCTTTCTTT. This gives the protein CATSIQTGRSTEAFF.

This chain connects TRBV28 to TRBJ1-1, with 9 positions matching TRBD1. V shed 0 bases and J 4 bases; nucleotides not matched to a gene: 3. Germline V gives CDR1 MDHEN, CDR2 SYDVKM. The CDR3 extends over 15 amino acids. The CDR3 DNA reads as TGTGCCAGCAGTTTATGGGGACAGGGAAGCACTGAAGCTTTCTTT. Translation gives CASSLWGQGSTEAFF.

The J gene is TRBJ2-7, the V gene TRBV15; possible D gene TRBD1, 5 bases. Trimming took 5 bases from V and 2 from J, leaving 13 bases between them. Germline CDR1 is LNHNV and CDR2 is YYDKDF (reference sequence). This CDR3 is built from 14 residues. CDR3 sequence: CATSPPWTPYEQYF. For the CDR3, the DNA is TGTGCCACCAGCCCCCCTTGGACACCCTACGAGCAGTACTTC.

The chain is built from TRBV6-1 and TRBJ2-1; tentatively, D is TRBD1 (5 bases). Germline assignment: CDR1 MNHNS and CDR2 SASEGT. Trimming left V 4 bases short and J 2 bases short, with 15 bases between. This CDR3 is 16 amino acids long. The CDR3 DNA reads as TGTGCCAGCAGTGCCTCTCGACAGACGACCTACAATGAGCAGTTCTTC. Residues: CASSASRQTTYNEQFF.

The J gene is TRBJ2-1, the V gene TRBV4-2; TRBD2 matches 9 bases. Unmatched junction bases numbered 2, after V lost 0 bases and J lost 8 bases. Germline values: CDR1 LGHNA, CDR2 YNFKEQ. The CDR3 is 14 residues long. The CDR3 DNA reads TGTGCCAGCAGCCAAGAACTAGCGGGCCATGAGCAGTTCTTC. It codes for CASSQELAGHEQFF.

The chain joins TRBV7-8 to TRBJ2-7, with 12 bases identical to TRBD2. This CDR3 is 15 amino acids long. Germline values: CDR1 SGHVS, CDR2 FQNEAQ. V dropped 2 bases and J dropped 3; count of bases not matched to a gene: 2. CDR3 bases: TGTGCCAGCAGCTTAATACTAGCGGGAGGCTACGAGCAGTACTTC. Its translation: CASSLILAGGYEQYF.

This clone showed up just once. This rearrangement joins TRBV5-1 to TRBJ2-2; 9 positions match TRBD1. Germline V lookup: CDR1 SGHRS, CDR2 YFSETQ. Trimming at V came to 0 bases and at J to 4 bases, leaving 1 base not matched to a gene. The CDR3 is 15 residues long. The CDR3 bases are TGCGCCAGCAGCTTGGAACAGGGGGCCACCGGGGAGCTGTTTTTT. The encoded protein is CASSLEQGATGELFF.

The V call is TRBV29-1, the J call TRBJ1-2, with 8 bases lining up with TRBD1. Germline V CDR1 and CDR2: SQVTM, ANQGSEA. The CDR3 has 13 amino acids. J gave up 6 bases and V 4 bases, and 7 bases lay outside the gene matches. The CDR3 region is CSVALTGGDGYTF. The CDR3 region has the DNA TGCAGCGTTGCCCTTACAGGGGGAGATGGCTACACCTTC.

J is TRBJ1-1 and V is TRBV5-1, with TRBD1 matching 10 bases. V shed 4 bases and J 8 bases; nucleotides not matched to a gene: 5. CDR1 is SGHRS, CDR2 YFSETQ, per germline. The CDR3 has 13 residues. The CDR3 loop reads CASSARQGAEAFF. CDR3 coding DNA: TGCGCCAGCAGCGCGAGACAGGGGGCGGAAGCTTTCTTT.

CDR3 coding DNA: TGTGCCAGCAGTGAGCGATCAGGACTAGCGGGATACAATGAGCAGTTCTTC. It encodes CASSERSGLAGYNEQFF. The chain carries TRBV2 and TRBJ2-1, with 12 bases aligning to TRBD2. The CDR3 consists of 17 residues. Germline values: CDR1 SNHLY, CDR2 FYNNEI. V shed 3 bases and J 4 bases; nucleotides not matched to a gene: 7.

The rearrangement joins TRBV5-1 to TRBJ2-3, with D maybe TRBD2 (5 bases). This CDR3 spans 13 amino acids. CDR1 and CDR2 (germline): SGHRS, YFSETQ. Deletions cut 3 bases from V and 10 bases from J, with 15 bases between. The CDR3 DNA is TGCGCCAGCAGCTGGGAGATGGGAGAGGCGCAGTATTTT. Protein: CASSWEMGEAQYF.

The V call is TRBV6-1, the J call TRBJ1-5; 9 bases line up with TRBD1. Germline CDR1 MNHNS, CDR2 SASEGT. Losses at the gene ends were 8 bases for V and 1 base for J; bases not matched to a gene: 6. The CDR3 is 15 amino acids. CDR3 region: CASGTGTGSNQPQHF. CDR3 coding DNA: TGTGCCAGCGGAACCGGGACAGGGAGCAATCAGCCCCAGCATTTT.

J is TRBJ2-5 and V is TRBV7-8, with D possibly being TRBD2 (7 bases). V was clipped by 7 bases and J by 2 bases, with 11 bases between them. Germline values: CDR1 SGHVS, CDR2 FQNEAQ. The CDR3 length is 13 residues. In DNA, the CDR3 is TGTGCCAGCACCAGGGGAGGGCAAGAGACCCAGTACTTC. Amino acid sequence: CASTRGGQETQYF.

This sequence joins TRBV6-6 and TRBJ2-7, with 10 positions matching TRBD2. V dropped 8 bases and J dropped 3; count of bases not matched to a gene: 4. Looked up from germline, CDR1 is MNHNY and CDR2 is SVGAGI (reference sequence). The CDR3 sequence is 13 residues long. Here the CDR3 reads CASAPSGSYEQYF. CDR3 bases: TGTGCCAGCGCGCCTAGCGGGAGCTACGAGCAGTACTTC.

The CDR3 coding sequence is TGTGCCAGCATGGATAGGGGTTTAACAACAGATACGCAGTATTTT. Protein sequence: CASMDRGLTTDTQYF. The chain employs TRBV5-4 and TRBJ2-3; maybe TRBD1 (5 bases). CDR3 size: 15 residues. Deletions cut 6 bases from V and 3 bases from J, with 17 bases between. The V gene's germline CDR1 is SGHNT and CDR2 YYREEE (reference sequence).